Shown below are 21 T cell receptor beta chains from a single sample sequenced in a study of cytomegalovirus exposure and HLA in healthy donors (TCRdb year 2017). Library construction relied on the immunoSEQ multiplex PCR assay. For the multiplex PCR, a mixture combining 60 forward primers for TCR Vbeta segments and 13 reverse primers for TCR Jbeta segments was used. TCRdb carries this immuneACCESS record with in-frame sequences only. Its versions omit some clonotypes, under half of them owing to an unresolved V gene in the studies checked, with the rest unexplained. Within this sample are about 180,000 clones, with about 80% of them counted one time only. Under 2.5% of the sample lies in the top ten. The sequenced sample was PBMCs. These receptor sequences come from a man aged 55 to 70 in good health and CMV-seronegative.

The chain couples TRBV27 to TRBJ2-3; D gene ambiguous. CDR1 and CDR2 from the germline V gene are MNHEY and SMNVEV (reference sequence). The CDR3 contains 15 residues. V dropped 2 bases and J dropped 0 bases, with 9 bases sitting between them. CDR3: CASSLGQVSTDTQYF. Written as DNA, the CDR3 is TGTGCCAGCAGTTTAGGGCAGGTGAGCACAGATACGCAGTATTTT.

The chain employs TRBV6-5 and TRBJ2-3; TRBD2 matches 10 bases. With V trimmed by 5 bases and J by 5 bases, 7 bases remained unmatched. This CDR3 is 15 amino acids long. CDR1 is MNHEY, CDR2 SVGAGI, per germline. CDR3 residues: CASSTSGGAGDTQYF. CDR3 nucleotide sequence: TGTGCCAGCAGTACGAGCGGGGGGGCCGGAGATACGCAGTATTTT.

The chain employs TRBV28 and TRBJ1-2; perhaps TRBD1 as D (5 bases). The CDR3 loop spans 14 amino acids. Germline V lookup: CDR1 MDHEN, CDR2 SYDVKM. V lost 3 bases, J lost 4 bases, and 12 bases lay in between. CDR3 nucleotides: TGTGCCAGCAGTTTCACGGGGGTTGTCTATGGCTACACCTTC. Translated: CASSFTGVVYGYTF.

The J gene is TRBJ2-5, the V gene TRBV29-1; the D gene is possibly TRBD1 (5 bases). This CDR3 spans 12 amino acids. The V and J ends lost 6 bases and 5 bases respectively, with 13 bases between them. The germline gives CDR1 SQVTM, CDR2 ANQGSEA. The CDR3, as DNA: TGCAGCGTCCTACAGGCTGGGGAGACCCAGTACTTC. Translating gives CSVLQAGETQYF.

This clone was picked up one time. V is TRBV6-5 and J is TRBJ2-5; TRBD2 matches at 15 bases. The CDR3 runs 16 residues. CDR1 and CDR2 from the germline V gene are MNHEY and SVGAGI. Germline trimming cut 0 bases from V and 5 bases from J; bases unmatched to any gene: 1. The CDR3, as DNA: TGTGCCAGCAGTTACTCTGGGACTAGCGGGAGGGAGACCCAGTACTTC. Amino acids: CASSYSGTSGRETQYF.

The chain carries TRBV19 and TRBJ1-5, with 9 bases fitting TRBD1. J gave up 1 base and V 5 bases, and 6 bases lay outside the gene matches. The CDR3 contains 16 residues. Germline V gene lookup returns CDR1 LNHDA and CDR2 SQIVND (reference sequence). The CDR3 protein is CASSSQGAFSNQPQHF. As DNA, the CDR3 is TGTGCCAGTAGTTCACAGGGGGCTTTCAGCAATCAGCCCCAGCATTTT.

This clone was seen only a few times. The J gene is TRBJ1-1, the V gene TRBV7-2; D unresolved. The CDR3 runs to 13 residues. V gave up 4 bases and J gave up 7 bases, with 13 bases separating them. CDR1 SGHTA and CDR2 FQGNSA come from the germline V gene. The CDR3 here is CASSSRRDSEAFF. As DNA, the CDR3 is TGTGCCAGCAGCTCACGCCGGGATAGTGAAGCTTTCTTT.

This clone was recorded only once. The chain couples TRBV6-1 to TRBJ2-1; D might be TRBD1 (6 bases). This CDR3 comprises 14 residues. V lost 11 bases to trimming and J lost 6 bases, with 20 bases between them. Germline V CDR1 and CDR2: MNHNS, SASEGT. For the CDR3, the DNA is TGTGCCCTCACGGGACAAGCAGACTCCAATGAGCAGTTCTTC. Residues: CALTGQADSNEQFF.

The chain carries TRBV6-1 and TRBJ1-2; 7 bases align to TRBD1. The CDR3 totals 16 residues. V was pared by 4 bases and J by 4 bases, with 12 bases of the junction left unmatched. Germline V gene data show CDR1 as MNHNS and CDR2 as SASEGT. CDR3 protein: CASSGGGQTGSYGYTF. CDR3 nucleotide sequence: TGTGCCAGCAGTGGAGGGGGGCAGACAGGGAGCTATGGCTACACCTTC.

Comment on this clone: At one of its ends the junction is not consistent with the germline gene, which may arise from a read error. CDR3 residues: CSAELPGTVRNEQYF. The CDR3 region has the DNA TGCAGCGCTGAACTACCCGGGACTGTCCGGAACGAGCAGTACTTC. The chain is built from TRBV29-1 and TRBJ2-7, with D perhaps TRBD2 (6 bases). The CDR3 is 15 amino acids. The germline V gene encodes CDR1 SQVTM and CDR2 ANQGSEA.

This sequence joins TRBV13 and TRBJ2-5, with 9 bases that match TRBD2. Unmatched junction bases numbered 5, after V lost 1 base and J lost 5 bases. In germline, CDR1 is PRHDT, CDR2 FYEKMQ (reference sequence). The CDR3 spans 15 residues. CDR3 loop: CASSLVQRGVETQYF. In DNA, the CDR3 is TGTGCCAGCAGCTTAGTCCAGCGGGGGGTGGAGACCCAGTACTTC. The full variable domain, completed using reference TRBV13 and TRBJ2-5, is AAGVIQSPRHLIKEKRETATLKCYPIPRHDTVYWYQQGPGQDPQFLISFYEKMQSDKGSIPDRFSAQQFSDYHSELNMSSLELGDSALYFCASSLVQRGVETQYFGPGTRLLVL.

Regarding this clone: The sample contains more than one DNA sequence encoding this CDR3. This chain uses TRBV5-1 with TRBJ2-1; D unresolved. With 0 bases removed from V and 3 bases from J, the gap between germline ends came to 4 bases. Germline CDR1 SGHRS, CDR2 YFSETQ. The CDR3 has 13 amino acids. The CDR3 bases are TGCGCCAGCAGCTTGGACAGCTACAATGAGCAGTTCTTC. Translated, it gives CASSLDSYNEQFF.

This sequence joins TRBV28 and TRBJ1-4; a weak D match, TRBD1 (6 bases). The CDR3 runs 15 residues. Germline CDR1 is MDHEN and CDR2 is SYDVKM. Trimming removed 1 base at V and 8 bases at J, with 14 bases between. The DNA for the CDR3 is TGTGCCAGCAGTTTATCTTGGGGGCAGGGGGAAAAACTGTTTTTT. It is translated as CASSLSWGQGEKLFF. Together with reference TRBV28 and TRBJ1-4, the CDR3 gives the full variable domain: DVKVTQSSRYLVKRTGEKVFLECVQDMDHENMFWYRQDPGLGLRLIYFSYDVKMKEKGDIPEGYSVSREKKERFSLILESASTNQTSMYLCASSLSWGQGEKLFFGSGTQLSVL.

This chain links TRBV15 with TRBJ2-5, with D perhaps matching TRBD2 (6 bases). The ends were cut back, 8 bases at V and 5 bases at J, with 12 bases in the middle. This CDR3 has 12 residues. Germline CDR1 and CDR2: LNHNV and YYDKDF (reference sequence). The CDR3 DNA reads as TGTGCCACCGGCCAAAGCGGGGAGACCCAGTACTTC. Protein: CATGQSGETQYF.

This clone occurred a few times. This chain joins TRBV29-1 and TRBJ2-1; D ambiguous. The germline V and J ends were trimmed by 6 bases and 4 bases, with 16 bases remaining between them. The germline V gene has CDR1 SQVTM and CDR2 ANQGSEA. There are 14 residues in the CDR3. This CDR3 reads CSVTTPPGYNEQFF. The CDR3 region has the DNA TGCAGCGTAACCACCCCGCCAGGTTACAATGAGCAGTTCTTC.

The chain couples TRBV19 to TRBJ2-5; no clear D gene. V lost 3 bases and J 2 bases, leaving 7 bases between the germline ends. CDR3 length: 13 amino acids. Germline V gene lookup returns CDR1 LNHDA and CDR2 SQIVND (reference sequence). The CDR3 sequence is CASSIQTQETQYF. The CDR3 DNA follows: TGTGCCAGTAGTATCCAGACACAAGAGACCCAGTACTTC.

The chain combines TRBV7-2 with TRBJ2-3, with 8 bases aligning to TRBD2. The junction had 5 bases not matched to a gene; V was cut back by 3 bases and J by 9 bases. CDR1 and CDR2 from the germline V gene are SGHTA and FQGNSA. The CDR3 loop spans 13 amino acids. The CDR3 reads CASSFSGDETQYF. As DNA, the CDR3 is TGTGCCAGCAGCTTTAGCGGGGATGAGACGCAGTATTTT.

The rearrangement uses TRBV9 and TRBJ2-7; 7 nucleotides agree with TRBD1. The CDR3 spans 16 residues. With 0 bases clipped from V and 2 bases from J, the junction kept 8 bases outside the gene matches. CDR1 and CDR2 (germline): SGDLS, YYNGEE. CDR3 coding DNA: TGTGCCAGCAGCGTAGCCCCAACAGGGGAGACCTACGAGCAGTACTTC. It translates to CASSVAPTGETYEQYF.

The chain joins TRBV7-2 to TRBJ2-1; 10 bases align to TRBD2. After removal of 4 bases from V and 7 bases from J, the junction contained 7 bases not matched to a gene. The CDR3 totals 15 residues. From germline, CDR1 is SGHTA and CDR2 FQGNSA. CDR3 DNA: TGTGCCAGCAGCTCTGAAGGACTAGCGGCAAATGAGCAGTTCTTC. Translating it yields CASSSEGLAANEQFF.

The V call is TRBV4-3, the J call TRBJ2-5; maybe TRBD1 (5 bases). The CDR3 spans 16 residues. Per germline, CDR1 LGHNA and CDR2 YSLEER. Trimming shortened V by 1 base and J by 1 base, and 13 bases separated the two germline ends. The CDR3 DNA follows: TGCGCCAGCAGCCAAGGAACAGGCCTACGCCAAGAGACCCAGTACTTC. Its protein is CASSQGTGLRQETQYF.

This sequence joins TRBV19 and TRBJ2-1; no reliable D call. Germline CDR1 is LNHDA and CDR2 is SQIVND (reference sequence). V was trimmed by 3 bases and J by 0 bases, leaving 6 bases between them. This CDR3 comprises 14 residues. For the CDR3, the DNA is TGTGCCAGTAGTATTTTTAGCTCCTACAATGAGCAGTTCTTC. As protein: CASSIFSSYNEQFF. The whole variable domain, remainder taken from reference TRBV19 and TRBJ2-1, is DGGITQSPKYLFRKEGQNVTLSCEQNLNHDAMYWYRQDPGQGLRLIYYSQIVNDFQKGDIAEGYSVSREKKESFPLTVTSAQKNPTAFYLCASSIFSSYNEQFFGPGTRLTVL.